This T cell receptor beta chain emerged from a study of cytomegalovirus exposure and HLA in healthy donors. Overall study findings and caveats: In a later analysis, the majority of CMV-associated beta chains seemingly showed HLA restriction. The investigators catalogued 150 to 200 TCR beta chains as cytomegalovirus-associated.

The CDR3 extends over 14 amino acids. With 7 bases removed from V and 3 bases from J, the gap between germline ends came to 13 bases. From germline, CDR1 is SGHRS and CDR2 YFSETQ. This clone was seen a handful of times. No antigen is known for it. Amplification used 60 Vbeta primers and 13 Jbeta primers. The data were produced by immunoSEQ multiplex PCR, yet TCRdb's version contains in-frame clones alone and is incomplete. Of 93,000 or so clones in the sample, about 71% were seen once. This TCR was recovered from a woman aged 50 to 60 in good health and CMV-seronegative. Sequenced sample: PBMCs. This chain links TRBV5-1 with TRBJ1-4; possibly TRBD1 for D (5 bases). The CDR3 region has the DNA TGCGCCAGCGGGGCGGGGACGGCTAATGAAAAACTGTTTTTT. Translation gives CASGAGTANEKLFF.